The entry below gives a single TCR beta chain sequence along with its context. Its specificity is unknown. Method: immunoSEQ multiplex PCR; TCRdb's copy keeps in-frame clones and lacks some. The data show about 350,000 clones, 85% to 90% seen once. This record comes from a study of Ad26.COV2.S vaccination and SARS-CoV-2 variants. Study-wide results and caveats: Relative to placebo recipients, vaccine recipients exhibited elevated spike-specific TCR breadth. Comparability of non-spike TCR breadth was observed across vaccine and placebo recipients.

Stated treatment: roughly 20 received Ad26.COV2.S at low or high dose, single or two shots; about 5 received placebo; per-sample allocation not given. All samples were drawn on day 63, counting from the first vaccine or placebo injection. The receptor's source is a person aged 18 to 59 who received the Ad26.COV2.S COVID-19 vaccine or a placebo. Specimen: peripheral blood, collected in a trial of Ad26.COV2.S vaccine versus placebo.

DNA for the CDR3: TGTGCCAGTAGTAACCCGAACGGGGGGGCCGGGGAGCTGTTTTTT. Translation: CASSNPNGGAGELFF. V gene TRBV19 combines with J gene TRBJ2-2; 8 nucleotides match TRBD2. Unmatched junction bases numbered 7, after V lost 4 bases and J lost 6 bases. The CDR3 runs to 15 residues. Per the germline V gene, CDR1 is LNHDA and CDR2 is SQIVND (reference sequence).